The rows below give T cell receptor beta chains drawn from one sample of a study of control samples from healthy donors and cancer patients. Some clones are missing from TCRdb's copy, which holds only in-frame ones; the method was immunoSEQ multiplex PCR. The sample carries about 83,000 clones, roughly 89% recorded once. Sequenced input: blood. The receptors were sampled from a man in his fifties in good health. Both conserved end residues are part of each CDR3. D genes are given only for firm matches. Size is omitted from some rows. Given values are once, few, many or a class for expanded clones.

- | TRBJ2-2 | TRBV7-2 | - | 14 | TGTGCCAGCAGCTTAGCGGGGTTTCGAGGGGAGCTGTTTTTT | CASSLAGFRGELFF
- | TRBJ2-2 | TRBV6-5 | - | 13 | TGTGCCAGCAGTCGTCAGGGGTCCGGGGAGCTGTTTTTT | CASSRQGSGELFF
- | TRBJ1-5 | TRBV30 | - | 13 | TGTGCCTGGAGTGTAACAGGCCGCCAGCCCCAGCATTTT | CAWSVTGRQPQHF
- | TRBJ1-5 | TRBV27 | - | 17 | TGTGCCACCGCATTTCGAAGTAGGGAGAGGGTCGTGCAGCCCCAGCATTTT | CATAFRSRERVVQPQHF
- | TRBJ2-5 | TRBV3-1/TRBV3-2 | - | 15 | TGTGCCAGCAGCCAGAGACTGGCGCAACAAGAGACCCAGTACTTC | CASSQRLAQQETQYF
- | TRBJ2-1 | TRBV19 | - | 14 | TGTGCCAGTAGTATAGATCGGTCGGGGAATGAGCAGTTCTTC | CASSIDRSGNEQFF
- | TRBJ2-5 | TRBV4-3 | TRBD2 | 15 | TGCGCCAGCAGCCCCGGGACGGGGGGAGTAGAGACCCAGTACTTC | CASSPGTGGVETQYF
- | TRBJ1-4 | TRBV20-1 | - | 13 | TGCAGTGCTAGTGGAGCAGCTAATGAAAAACTGTTTTTT | CSASGAANEKLFF
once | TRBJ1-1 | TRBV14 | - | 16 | TGTGCCAGCAGTCTAACGAATGTATGGGGGTTGACTGAAGCTTTCTTT | CASSLTNVWGLTEAFF
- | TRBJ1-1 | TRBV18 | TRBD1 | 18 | TGTGCCAGCTCATCGACCAGCCCGGGACAGCAAGAGAACACTGAAGCTTTCTTT | CASSSTSPGQQENTEAFF
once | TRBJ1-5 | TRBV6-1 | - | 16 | TGTGCCAGCAGTGCCCCACTTCCGGGTAGCAATCAGCCCCAGCATTTT | CASSAPLPGSNQPQHF
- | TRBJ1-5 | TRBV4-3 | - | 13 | TGCGCCAGCAGCCAAGACAGGTATCAGCCCCAGCATTTT | CASSQDRYQPQHF
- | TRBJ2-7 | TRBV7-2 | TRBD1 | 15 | TGTGCCAGCAGCCCCTGGGGGGACAGGGTCTACGAGCAGTACTTC | CASSPWGDRVYEQYF
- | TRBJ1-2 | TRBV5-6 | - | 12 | TGTGCCAGCACCCGTCTAGACTGGGGCTACACCTTC | CASTRLDWGYTF
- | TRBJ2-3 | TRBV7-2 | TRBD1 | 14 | TGTGCCAGCAGACGACTGGACAGGGGAGATACGCAGTATTTT | CASRRLDRGDTQYF
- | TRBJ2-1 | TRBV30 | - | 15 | TGTGCCTCCCGGGTTATGTCGGGGGCCTACAATGAGCAGTTCTTC | CASRVMSGAYNEQFF
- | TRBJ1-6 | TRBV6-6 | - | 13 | TGTGCCAGCATCCCCGGTTGGAGTTCACCCCTCCACTTT | CASIPGWSSPLHF
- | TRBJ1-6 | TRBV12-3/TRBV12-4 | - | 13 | TGTGCCAGCAGAGAACAGCCAAATTCACCCCTCCACTTT | CASREQPNSPLHF
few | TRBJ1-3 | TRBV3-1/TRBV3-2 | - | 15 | TGTGCCAGCAGCCCCATAGGTGGGGCTGGAAACACCATATATTTT | CASSPIGGAGNTIYF
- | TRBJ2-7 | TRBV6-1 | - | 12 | TGTGCCAGCAGTGAATTCGTCTACGAGCAGTACTTC | CASSEFVYEQYF
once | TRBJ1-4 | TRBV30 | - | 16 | TGTGCCTGGAGCGCCGGTGCTGTAGGTCTTAATGAAAAACTGTTTTTT | CAWSAGAVGLNEKLFF
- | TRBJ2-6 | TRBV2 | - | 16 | TGTGCCAGCAGTGAGGCCTCAATCTCTGGGGCCAACGTCCTGACTTTC | CASSEASISGANVLTF
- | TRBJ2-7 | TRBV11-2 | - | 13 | TGTGCCAGCAGCTTCAGGGTTGGGAACGAGCAGTACTTC | CASSFRVGNEQYF
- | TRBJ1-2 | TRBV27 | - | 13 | TGTGCCAGCAGACTACAAGGGAACTATGGCTACACCTTC | CASRLQGNYGYTF
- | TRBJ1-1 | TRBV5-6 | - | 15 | TGTGCCAGCAGCTTGGGGAAGGGACTGAGGTCTGAAGCTTTCTTT | CASSLGKGLRSEAFF
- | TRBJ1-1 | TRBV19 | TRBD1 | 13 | TGTGCCACTTCGGACAGGCTAAACACTGAAGCTTTCTTT | CATSDRLNTEAFF
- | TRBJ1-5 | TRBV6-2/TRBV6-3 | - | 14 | TGTGCCAGCAGTTACTCGACGGGCAATCAGCCCCAGCATTTT | CASSYSTGNQPQHF
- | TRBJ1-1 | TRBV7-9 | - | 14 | TGTGCCAGCAGCTTAGTGGGTTCCGGCACTGAAGCTTTCTTT | CASSLVGSGTEAFF
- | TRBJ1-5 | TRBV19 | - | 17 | TGTGCCAGTAGTATAGATCTTGGCCTTACACCTAATCAGCCCCAGCATTTT | CASSIDLGLTPNQPQHF
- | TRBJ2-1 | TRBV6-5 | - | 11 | TGTGCCAGCAGTTACTCCAATGAGCAGTTCTTC | CASSYSNEQFF
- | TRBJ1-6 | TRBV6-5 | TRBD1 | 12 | TGTGCCAGCAGGACAGGGGATTCACCCCTCCACTTT | CASRTGDSPLHF
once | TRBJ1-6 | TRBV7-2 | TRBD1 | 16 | TGTGCCAGCAGCTTAGCTGACAGGGTTCGGAATTCACCCCTCCACTTT | CASSLADRVRNSPLHF
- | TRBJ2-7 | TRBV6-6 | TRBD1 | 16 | TGTGCCAGCAGTCCACAACCGGGACAGGGTGGCCACGAGCAGTACTTC | CASSPQPGQGGHEQYF
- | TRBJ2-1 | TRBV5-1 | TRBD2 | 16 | TGCGCCAGCAGTTTCAACCCTAGCGGAAACTACAATGAGCAGTTCTTC | CASSFNPSGNYNEQFF
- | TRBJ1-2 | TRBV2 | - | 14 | TGTGCCAGCAGTGACCCTGCGGCGGACTATGGCTACACCTTC | CASSDPAADYGYTF
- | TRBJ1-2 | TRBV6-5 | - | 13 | TGTGCCAGCAGTTCCCTAGTGGAGCATGGCTACACCTTC | CASSSLVEHGYTF
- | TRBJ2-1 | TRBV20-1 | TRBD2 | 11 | TGCAGTGCTAGAGATGGGACTAGGCAGTTCTTC | CSARDGTRQFF
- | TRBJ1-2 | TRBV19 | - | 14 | TGTGCCAGTAGTAGGGGACCGCAAAACTATGGCTACACCTTC | CASSRGPQNYGYTF
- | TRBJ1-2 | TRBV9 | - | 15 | TGTGCCAGCAGCGTAGAGGCGGGAGGGGTTGGGGGCTACACCTTC | CASSVEAGGVGGYTF
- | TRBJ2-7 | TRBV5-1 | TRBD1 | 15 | TGCGCCAGCACCGTCTCGACAGGGGGCTCTTACGAGCAGTACTTC | CASTVSTGGSYEQYF
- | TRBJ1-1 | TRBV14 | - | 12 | TGTGCCAGCAGCCAACGCAAAACTGAAGCTTTCTTT | CASSQRKTEAFF
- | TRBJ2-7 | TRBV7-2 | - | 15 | TGTGCCAGCAGCCCCGAGGAGAGGGGGGGCTACGAGCAGTACTTC | CASSPEERGGYEQYF
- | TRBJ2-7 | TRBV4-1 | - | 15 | TGCGCCAGCAGCCAACCGGGACACAACTCCTACGAGCAGTACTTC | CASSQPGHNSYEQYF
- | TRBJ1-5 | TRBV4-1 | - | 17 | TGCGCCAGCAGCCAAGATGGGGCTGGGAGCCGGGGACAGCCCCAGCATTTT | CASSQDGAGSRGQPQHF
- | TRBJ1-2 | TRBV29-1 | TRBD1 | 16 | TGCAGCGTTGCCTACCTGCCGGGACAGGATAACTATGGCTACACCTTC | CSVAYLPGQDNYGYTF
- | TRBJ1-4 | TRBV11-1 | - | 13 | TGTGCCAGCAGCTTAAATCCGGGGGAAAAACTGTTTTTT | CASSLNPGEKLFF
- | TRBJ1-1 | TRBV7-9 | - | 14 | TGTGCCAGCAGTCCTCCTGAGGCCCTATGGGAAGCTTTCTTT | CASSPPEALWEAFF
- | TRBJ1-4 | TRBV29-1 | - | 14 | TGCAGCGTAGGGGAGGGGACAACTAATGAAAAACTGTTTTTT | CSVGEGTTNEKLFF
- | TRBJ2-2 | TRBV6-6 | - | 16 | TGTGCCAGCAGTACTACGGGGGGCTCTTACACCGGGGAGCTGTTTTTT | CASSTTGGSYTGELFF
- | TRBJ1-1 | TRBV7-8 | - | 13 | TGTGCCAGCAGCTTAAAACGGGGCACTGAAGCTTTCTTT | CASSLKRGTEAFF
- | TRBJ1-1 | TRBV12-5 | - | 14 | TGTGCTAGTGGTTTCCCCACCGTGAACACTGAAGCTTTCTTT | CASGFPTVNTEAFF
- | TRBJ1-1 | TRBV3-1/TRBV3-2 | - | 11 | TGTGCCAGCCTATCGGGAGCCGAAGCTTTCTTT | CASLSGAEAFF
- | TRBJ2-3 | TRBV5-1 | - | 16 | TGCGCCAGCAGCTTGGTTGTAGGGGGGTCACAGGATACGCAGTATTTT | CASSLVVGGSQDTQYF
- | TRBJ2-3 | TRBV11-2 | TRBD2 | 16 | TGTGCCAGCAGCTCCGGTGGCGCGGGGGTAGCAGATACGCAGTATTTT | CASSSGGAGVADTQYF